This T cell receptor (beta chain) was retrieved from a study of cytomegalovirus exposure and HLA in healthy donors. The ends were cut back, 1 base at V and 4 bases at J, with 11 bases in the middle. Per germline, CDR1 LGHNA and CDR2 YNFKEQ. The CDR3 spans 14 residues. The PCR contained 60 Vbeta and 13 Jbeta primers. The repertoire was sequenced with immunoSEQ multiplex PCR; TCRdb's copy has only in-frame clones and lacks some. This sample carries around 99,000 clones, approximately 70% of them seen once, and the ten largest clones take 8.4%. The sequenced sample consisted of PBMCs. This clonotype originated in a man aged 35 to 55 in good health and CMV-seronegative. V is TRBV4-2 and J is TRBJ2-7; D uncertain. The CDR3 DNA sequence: TGTGCCAGCAGCCAAGGATCTGAGCGATACGAGCAGTACTTC. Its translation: CASSQGSERYEQYF.